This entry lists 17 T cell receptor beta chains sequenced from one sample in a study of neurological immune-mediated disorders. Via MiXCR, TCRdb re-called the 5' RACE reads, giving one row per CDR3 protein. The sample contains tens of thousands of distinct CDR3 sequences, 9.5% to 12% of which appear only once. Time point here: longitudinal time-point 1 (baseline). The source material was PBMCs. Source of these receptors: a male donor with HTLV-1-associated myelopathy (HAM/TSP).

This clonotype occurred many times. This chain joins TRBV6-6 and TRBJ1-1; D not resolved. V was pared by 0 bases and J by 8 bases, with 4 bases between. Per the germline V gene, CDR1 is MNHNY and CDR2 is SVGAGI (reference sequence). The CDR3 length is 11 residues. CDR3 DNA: TGTGCCAGCAGTTACTCCCAGGAAGCTTTCTTT. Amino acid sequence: CASSYSQEAFF.

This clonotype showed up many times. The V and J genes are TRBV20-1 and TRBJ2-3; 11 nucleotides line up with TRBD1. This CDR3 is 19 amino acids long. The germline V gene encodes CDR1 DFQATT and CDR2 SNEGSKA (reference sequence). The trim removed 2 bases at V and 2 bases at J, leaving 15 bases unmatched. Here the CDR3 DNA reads TGCAGTGCTAGAAAGGACAGGGGGCTAAAGACTATCTTCACAGATACGCAGTATTTT. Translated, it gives CSARKDRGLKTIFTDTQYF.

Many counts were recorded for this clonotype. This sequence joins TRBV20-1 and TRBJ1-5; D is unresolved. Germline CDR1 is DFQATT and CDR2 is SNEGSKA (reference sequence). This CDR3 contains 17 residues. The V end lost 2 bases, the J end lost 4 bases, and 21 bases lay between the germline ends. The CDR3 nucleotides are TGCAGTGCTAGACCCCGGGGTCTCGTTAAATTAAATCAGCCCCAGCATTTT. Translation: CSARPRGLVKLNQPQHF.

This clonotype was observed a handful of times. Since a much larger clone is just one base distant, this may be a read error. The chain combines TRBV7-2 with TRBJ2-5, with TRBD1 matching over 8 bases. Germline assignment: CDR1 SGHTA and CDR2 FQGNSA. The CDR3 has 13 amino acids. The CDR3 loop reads CVSSRTGRETQYF. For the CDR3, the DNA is TGTGTCAGCAGCCGGACAGGGAGGGAGACCCAGTACTTC.

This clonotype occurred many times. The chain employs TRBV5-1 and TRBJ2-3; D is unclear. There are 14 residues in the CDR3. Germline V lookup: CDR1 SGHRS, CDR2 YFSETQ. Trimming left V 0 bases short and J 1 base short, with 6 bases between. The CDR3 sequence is CASSLGGRTDTQYF. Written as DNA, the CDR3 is TGCGCCAGCAGCTTGGGCGGTCGCACAGATACGCAGTATTTT.

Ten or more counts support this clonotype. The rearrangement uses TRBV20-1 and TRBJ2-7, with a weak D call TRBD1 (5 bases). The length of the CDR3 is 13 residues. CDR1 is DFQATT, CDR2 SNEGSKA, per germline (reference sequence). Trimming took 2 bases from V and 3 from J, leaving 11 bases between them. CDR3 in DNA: TGCAGTGCTAGAATGGGGCTTCTCTACGAGCAGTACTTC. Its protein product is CSARMGLLYEQYF.

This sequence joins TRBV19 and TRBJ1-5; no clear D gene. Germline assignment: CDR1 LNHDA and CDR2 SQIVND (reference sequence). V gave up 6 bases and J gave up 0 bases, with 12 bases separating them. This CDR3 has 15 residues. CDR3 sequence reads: CASRSVGYSNQPQHF. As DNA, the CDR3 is TGTGCCAGTAGATCAGTAGGGTATAGCAATCAGCCCCAGCATTTT.

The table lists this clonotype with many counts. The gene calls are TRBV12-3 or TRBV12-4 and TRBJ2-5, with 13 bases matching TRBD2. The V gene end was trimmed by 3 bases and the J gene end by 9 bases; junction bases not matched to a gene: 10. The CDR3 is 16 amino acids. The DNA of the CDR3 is TGTGCCAGCAGTTTTGGACTAGCGGGGGCCTACGAGGCCCAGTACTTC. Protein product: CASSFGLAGAYEAQYF.

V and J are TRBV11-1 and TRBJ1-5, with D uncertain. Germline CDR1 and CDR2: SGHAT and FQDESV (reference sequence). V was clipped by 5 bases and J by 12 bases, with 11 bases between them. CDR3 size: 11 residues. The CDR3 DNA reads TGTGCCAGCAGCCCCCGGGTCTGCCAGCATTTT. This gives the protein CASSPRVCQHF. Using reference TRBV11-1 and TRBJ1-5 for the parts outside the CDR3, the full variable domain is EAEVAQSPRYKITEKSQAVAFWCDPISGHATLYWYRQILGQGPELLVQFQDESVVDDSQLPKDRFSAERLKGVDSTLKIQPAELGDSAMYLCASSPRVCQHFGDGTRLSIL.

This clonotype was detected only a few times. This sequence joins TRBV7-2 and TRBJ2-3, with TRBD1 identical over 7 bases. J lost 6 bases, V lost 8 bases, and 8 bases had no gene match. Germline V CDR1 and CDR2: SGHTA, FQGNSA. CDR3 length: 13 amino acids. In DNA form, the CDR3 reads TGTGCCAGCGGACCGGGACAGTCGGATACGCAGTATTTT. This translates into CASGPGQSDTQYF.

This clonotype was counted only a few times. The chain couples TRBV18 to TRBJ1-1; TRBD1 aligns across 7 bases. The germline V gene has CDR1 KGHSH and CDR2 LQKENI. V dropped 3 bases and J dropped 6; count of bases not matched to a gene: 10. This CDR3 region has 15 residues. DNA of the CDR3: TGTGCCAGCTCACCTGGACAGGCCGGGGGCGCTGAAGCTTTCTTT. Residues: CASSPGQAGGAEAFF.

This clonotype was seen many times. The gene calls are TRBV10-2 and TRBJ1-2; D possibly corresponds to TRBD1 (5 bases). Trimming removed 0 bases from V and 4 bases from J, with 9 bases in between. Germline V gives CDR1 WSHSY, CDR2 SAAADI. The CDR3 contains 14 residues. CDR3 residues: CASSESGQSYGYTF. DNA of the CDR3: TGCGCCAGCAGTGAGTCGGGGCAGAGCTATGGCTACACCTTC.

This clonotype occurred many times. The CDR3 coding sequence is TGTGCCAGCAGCCAAGAACTAGGTGGCTACACCTTC. Its translation is CASSQELGGYTF. The rearrangement joins TRBV14 to TRBJ1-2, with D hard to call. V dropped 0 bases and J dropped 7 bases, with 6 bases sitting between them. The CDR3 runs to 12 residues. Germline values: CDR1 SGHDN, CDR2 FVKESK.

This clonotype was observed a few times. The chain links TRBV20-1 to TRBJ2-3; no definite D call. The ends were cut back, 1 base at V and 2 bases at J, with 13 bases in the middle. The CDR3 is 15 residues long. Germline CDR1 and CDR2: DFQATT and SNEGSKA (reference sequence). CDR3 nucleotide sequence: TGCAGTGCTAGAGCCAGCCGGGCTATCACAGATACGCAGTATTTT. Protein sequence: CSARASRAITDTQYF.

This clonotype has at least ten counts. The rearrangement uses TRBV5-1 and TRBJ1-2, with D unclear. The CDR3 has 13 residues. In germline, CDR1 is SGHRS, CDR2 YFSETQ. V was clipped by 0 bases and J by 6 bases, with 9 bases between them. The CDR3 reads CASSLGWRDGYTF. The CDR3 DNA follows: TGCGCCAGCAGCTTGGGTTGGAGGGATGGCTACACCTTC.

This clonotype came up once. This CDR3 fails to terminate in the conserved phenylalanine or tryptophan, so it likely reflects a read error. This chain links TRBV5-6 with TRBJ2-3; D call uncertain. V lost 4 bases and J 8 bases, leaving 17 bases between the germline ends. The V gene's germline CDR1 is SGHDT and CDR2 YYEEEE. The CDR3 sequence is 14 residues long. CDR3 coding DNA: TGTGCCAGCAGCCCGAGGTGGTCAGCAGGTACGCAGTATGTT. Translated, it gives CASSPRWSAGTQYV.

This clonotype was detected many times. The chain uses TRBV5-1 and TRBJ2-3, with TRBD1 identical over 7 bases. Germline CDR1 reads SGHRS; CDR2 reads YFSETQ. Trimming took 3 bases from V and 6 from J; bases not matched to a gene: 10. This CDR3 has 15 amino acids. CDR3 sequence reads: CASSSTGEQLDTQYF. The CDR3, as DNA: TGCGCCAGCAGCTCAACAGGGGAGCAATTGGATACGCAGTATTTT.